Listed below are T cell receptor beta chains from one sample, sequenced in a study of spatial heterogeneity in lung cancer. TCRdb re-called the 5' RACE reads through MiXCR, storing one row per CDR3 protein. The profile shows about 100,000 distinct CDR3 sequences, roughly 19% of them singletons. The sequencing used PBMCs, collected at follow-up. The receptors come from a male donor with early-stage non-small cell lung cancer. Each CDR3 is given with its conserved first and last residue. Each record gives: D gene, clone size, J gene, V gene, CDR3 DNA, CDR3 protein. The D gene is left open where the match is weak. Part of the rows lack a size; the others show once, few, many or a class for expanded clones.

TRBD2 | . | TRBJ2-3 | TRBV20-1 | TGCAGTGCTGCCCGACTAGCGGGAGTGTTAGATACGCAGTATTTT | CSAARLAGVLDTQYF
. | many | TRBJ2-5 | TRBV6-2/TRBV6-3 | TGTGCCAGCAGCCTACCCCAAGAGACCCAGTACTTC | CASSLPQETQYF
. | many | TRBJ2-1 | TRBV20-1 | TGCAGTGCTGACGGAGGTAGTGAGTATGAGCAGTTCTTC | CSADGGSEYEQFF
TRBD1 | few | TRBJ2-3 | TRBV5-6 | TGTGCCAGCAGCACCCGGACAGGGGCAATGAGCACAGATACGCAGTATTTT | CASSTRTGAMSTDTQYF
. | few | TRBJ1-4 | TRBV9 | TGTGCCAGCAGCCCCACCCAACAGTTAAATGAAAAACTGTTTTTT | CASSPTQQLNEKLFF
TRBD1 | . | TRBJ2-3 | TRBV6-5 | TGTGCCAGCAGTACAGGGGGGTATACGCAGTATTTT | CASSTGGYTQYF
. | few | TRBJ1-5 | TRBV29-1 | TGCAGCGTTGCAGGGAATGAGAATCAGCCCCAGCATTTT | CSVAGNENQPQHF
. | . | TRBJ1-2 | TRBV4-3 | TGCGCCAGCAGCCCAGGAAGCTTCTATGGCTACACCTTC | CASSPGSFYGYTF
TRBD1 | few | TRBJ2-2 | TRBV25-1 | TGTGCCAGCAGGGAGGCTTGGACAGGGGGCTCGAACACCGGGGAGCTGTTTTTT | CASREAWTGGSNTGELFF
. | . | TRBJ2-2 | TRBV7-6 | TGTGCCAGCAGCAGGTCGGGGGCAACTTCGAACACCGGGGAGCTGTTTTTT | CASSRSGATSNTGELFF
TRBD2 | many | TRBJ2-3 | TRBV7-2 | TGTGCCAGCAGCGTATTGGGACTAGCGGGGGGCACAGATACGCAGTATTTT | CASSVLGLAGGTDTQYF
. | few | TRBJ1-3 | TRBV6-1 | TGTGCCAGCAGTGAATACTTACAGCCCTCTGGAAACACCATATATTTT | CASSEYLQPSGNTIYF
. | few | TRBJ2-7 | TRBV5-1 | TGCGCCAGCAGCTTGGGAGGGAGTGAACTTTACGAGCAGTACTTC | CASSLGGSELYEQYF
TRBD2 | . | TRBJ2-3 | TRBV9 | TGTGCCAGCAGCGTAGAATCGGGACTAGCGAGCACAGATACGCAGTATTTT | CASSVESGLASTDTQYF
TRBD2 | many | TRBJ2-1 | TRBV7-3 | TGTGCCAGCAGCGCGTCTAGCGGGAGGCGCTACAATGAGCAGTTCTTC | CASSASSGRRYNEQFF
TRBD1 | few | TRBJ1-1 | TRBV6-5 | TGTGCCAGCAGCCCACAGGGGAAGGGAACTGAAGCTTTCTTT | CASSPQGKGTEAFF
. | many | TRBJ1-2 | TRBV20-1 | TGCAGGCCTGTTGGGGGCGGTGGAGGAGGCTACACCTTC | CRPVGGGGGGYTF
. | . | TRBJ1-1 | TRBV6-5 | TGTGCCAGCAGTTACATTGAGAACACTGAAGCTTTCTTT | CASSYIENTEAFF
. | . | TRBJ1-1 | TRBV2 | TGTGCCAGCGGGGGGGGTTGGCAGATGAACACTGAAGCTTTCTTT | CASGGGWQMNTEAFF
TRBD1 | . | TRBJ1-2 | TRBV7-9 | TGTGCCAGCAGCCCGCTGGACAGGGACTATGGCTACACCTTC | CASSPLDRDYGYTF
. | few | TRBJ1-2 | TRBV10-3 | TGTGCCATCAGTGAGTCAAGTATTGGTGGCTACACCTTC | CAISESSIGGYTF
. | few | TRBJ1-1 | TRBV4-3 | TGCGCCAGCAGCCAAGATAAAGGGAACCAGAACACTGAAGCTTTCTTT | CASSQDKGNQNTEAFF
TRBD1 | few | TRBJ1-5 | TRBV5-5 | TGTGCCAGCAGCGGGGACAGAACTAATCAGCCCCAGCATTTT | CASSGDRTNQPQHF
. | . | TRBJ2-2 | TRBV6-5 | TGTGCCAGCAGTTACTCAAGACACGGGAGTAAGACCGGGGAGCTGTTTTTT | CASSYSRHGSKTGELFF
TRBD1 | few | TRBJ1-5 | TRBV9 | TGTGCCAGCAGCGCTGACACAGGGGAAAAGCCCCAGCATTTT | CASSADTGEKPQHF
. | . | TRBJ2-3 | TRBV14 | TGTGCCAGCAGCCAAGATCCCCGGATGGATTTT | CASSQDPRMDF
. | few | TRBJ1-5 | TRBV25-1 | TGTGCCAGCAGTCCGGCAACCAGCAATCAGCCCCAGCATTTT | CASSPATSNQPQHF
. | . | TRBJ2-1 | TRBV29-1 | TGCAGCGTTGACAATGAGCAGTTCTTC | CSVDNEQFF
. | few | TRBJ1-5 | TRBV6-2/TRBV6-3 | TGTGCCAGCAGTTACCCCCTAGCGGGGACTGACCATCAGCCCCAGCATTTT | CASSYPLAGTDHQPQHF
TRBD1 | . | TRBJ2-7 | TRBV7-2 | TGTGCCAGCAGCCTGCGAGACAGGGGGGATATATACGAGCAGTACTTC | CASSLRDRGDIYEQYF
. | many | TRBJ1-5 | TRBV7-9 | TGTGCCAGCAGCTTAGAGGGGGGGTATCAGCCCCAGCATTTT | CASSLEGGYQPQHF
. | few | TRBJ2-5 | TRBV21-1 | TGTGCCAGCAGCAAAGGGGACAGAGTGGGTGCGACCCAGTACTTC | CASSKGDRVGATQYF
. | . | TRBJ2-2 | TRBV2 | TGTGCCAGCAGTGCTTTCGCGGGTAACACCGGGGAGCTGTTTTTT | CASSAFAGNTGELFF
. | few | TRBJ1-1 | TRBV4-1 | TGCGCCAGCAGCCAAGGACGGAGGAACACTGAAGCTTTCTTT | CASSQGRRNTEAFF
TRBD1 | few | TRBJ2-5 | TRBV6-5 | TGTGCCAGCAGTCCACAGGGGACACAAGAGACCCAGTACTTC | CASSPQGTQETQYF
. | . | TRBJ1-6 | TRBV15 | TGTGCCACCAGCGTGGGATTTACTAATTCACCCCTCCACTTT | CATSVGFTNSPLHF
TRBD1 | . | TRBJ1-6 | TRBV20-1 | TGCAGTGCTGAGAAGGACAGGAGAAATAATTCACCCCTCCACTTT | CSAEKDRRNNSPLHF
. | . | TRBJ2-7 | TRBV15 | TGTGCCACCAGCAGGCTCTCCTACGAGCAGTACTTC | CATSRLSYEQYF
TRBD1 | few | TRBJ2-1 | TRBV3-1 | TGTGCCAGCAGCGACAGGGGGCGGATGTCCTACAATGAGCAGTTCTTC | CASSDRGRMSYNEQFF
. | few | TRBJ2-7 | TRBV3-1 | TGTGCCAGCAGTCCCGGGGCCTACGAGCAGTACTTC | CASSPGAYEQYF
. | . | TRBJ1-1 | TRBV6-5 | TGTGCCAGCAGTTACTCCGGGCCCCGAAGGGGGGAGAACACTGAAGCTTTCTTT | CASSYSGPRRGENTEAFF
TRBD1 | few | TRBJ2-7 | TRBV2 | TGTGCCAGCAGTAGCGGACAGGTACGGGAGCAGTACTTC | CASSSGQVREQYF
. | few | TRBJ2-1 | TRBV15 | TGTGCCACCAGCAGAGATATCGGCCGCCTAAATGAGCAGTTCTTC | CATSRDIGRLNEQFF
. | few | TRBJ1-5 | TRBV15 | TGTGCCACCAAGGACTGGAATAGCAATCAGCCCCAGCATTTT | CATKDWNSNQPQHF
TRBD2 | . | TRBJ2-4 | TRBV2 | TGTGCCAGCAGTGAAGGGCTAGCGGGTATAGGGAAGCCCATTCAGTACTTC | CASSEGLAGIGKPIQYF
. | . | TRBJ2-5 | TRBV27 | TGTGCCAGCAGCCCCGGGACGAACCAAGAGACCCAGTACTTC | CASSPGTNQETQYF
TRBD2 | few | TRBJ2-1 | TRBV20-1 | TGCAGTGCTAGAGAACTAGCGGGAGCTTACAATGAGCAGTTCTTC | CSARELAGAYNEQFF
TRBD1 | . | TRBJ2-4 | TRBV2 | TGTGCCAGCAGTACCCAGGGGGCATGGGACATTCAGTACTTC | CASSTQGAWDIQYF
. | many | TRBJ1-2 | TRBV5-1 | TGCGCCAGCAGCTTGGATGTGACAAACTATGGCTACACCTTC | CASSLDVTNYGYTF
TRBD1 | . | TRBJ1-2 | TRBV7-2 | TGTGCCAGCAGCCCGTACCGACAGGGGAACTATGGCTACACCTTC | CASSPYRQGNYGYTF
. | . | TRBJ2-5 | TRBV2 | TGTGCCAGCAGTCGCGAGAAGGCTCTAGGAGGGGAGACCCAGTACTTC | CASSREKALGGETQYF
TRBD2 | few | TRBJ2-3 | TRBV6-2/TRBV6-3 | TGTGCCAGCAGTCCCAATTGGCGGGGGGGCCGCGATACGCAGTATTTT | CASSPNWRGGRDTQYF
. | . | TRBJ2-1 | TRBV6-5 | TGTGCCAGCAGTCCCCTCCGAATGAGTGAGCAGTTCTTC | CASSPLRMSEQFF
. | few | TRBJ2-3 | TRBV6-5 | TGTGCCAGCAGCGACAGAGATACGCAGTATTTT | CASSDRDTQYF
. | many | TRBJ2-1 | TRBV14 | TGTGCCAGCAGCGAAACGGGACGGCAAAATGAGCAGTTCTTC | CASSETGRQNEQFF